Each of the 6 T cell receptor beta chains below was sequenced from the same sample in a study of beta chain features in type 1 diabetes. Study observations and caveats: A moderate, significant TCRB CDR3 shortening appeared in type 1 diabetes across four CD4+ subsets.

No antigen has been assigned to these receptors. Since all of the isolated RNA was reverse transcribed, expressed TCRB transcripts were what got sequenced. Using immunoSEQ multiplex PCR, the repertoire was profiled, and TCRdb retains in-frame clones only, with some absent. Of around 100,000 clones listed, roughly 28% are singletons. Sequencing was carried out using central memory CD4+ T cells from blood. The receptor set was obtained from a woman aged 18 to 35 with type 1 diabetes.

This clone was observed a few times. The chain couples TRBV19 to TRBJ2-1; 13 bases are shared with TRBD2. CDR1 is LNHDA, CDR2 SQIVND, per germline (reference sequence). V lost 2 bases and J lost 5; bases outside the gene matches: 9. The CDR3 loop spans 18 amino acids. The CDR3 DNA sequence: TGTGCCAGTAGTATACTCGGGGAGACTAGCGGGAGGAACAATGAGCAGTTCTTC. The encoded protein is CASSILGETSGRNNEQFF.

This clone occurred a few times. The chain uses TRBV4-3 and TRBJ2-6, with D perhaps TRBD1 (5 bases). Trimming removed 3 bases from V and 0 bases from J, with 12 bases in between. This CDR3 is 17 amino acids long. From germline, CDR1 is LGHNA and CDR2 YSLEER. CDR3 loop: CASSQGTGSSGANVLTF. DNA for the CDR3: TGCGCCAGCAGCCAGGGTACAGGAAGCTCTGGGGCCAACGTCCTGACTTTC.

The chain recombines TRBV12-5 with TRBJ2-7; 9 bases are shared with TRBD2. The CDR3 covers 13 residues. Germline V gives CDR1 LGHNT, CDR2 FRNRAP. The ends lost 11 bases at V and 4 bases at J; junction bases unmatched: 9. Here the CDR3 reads CAPRAGGPYEQYF. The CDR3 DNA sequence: TGTGCTCCTCGGGCGGGAGGGCCATACGAGCAGTACTTC.

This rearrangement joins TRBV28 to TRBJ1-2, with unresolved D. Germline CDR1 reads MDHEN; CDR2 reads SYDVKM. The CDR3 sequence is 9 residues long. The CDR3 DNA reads TGTTCCCTCAACTATGGCTACACCTTC. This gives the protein CSLNYGYTF.

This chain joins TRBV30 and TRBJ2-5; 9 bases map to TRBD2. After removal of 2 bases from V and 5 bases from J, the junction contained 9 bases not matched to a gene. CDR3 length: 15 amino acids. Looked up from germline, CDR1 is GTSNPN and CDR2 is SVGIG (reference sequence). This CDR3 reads CAWSPLLAGSETQYF. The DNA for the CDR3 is TGTGCCTGGAGTCCATTACTAGCGGGTAGTGAGACCCAGTACTTC. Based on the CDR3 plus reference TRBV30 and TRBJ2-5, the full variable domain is SQTIHQWPATLVQPVGSPLSLECTVEGTSNPNLYWYRQAAGRGLQLLFYSVGIGQISSEVPQNLSASRPQDRQFILSSKKLLLSDSGFYLCAWSPLLAGSETQYFGPGTRLLVL.

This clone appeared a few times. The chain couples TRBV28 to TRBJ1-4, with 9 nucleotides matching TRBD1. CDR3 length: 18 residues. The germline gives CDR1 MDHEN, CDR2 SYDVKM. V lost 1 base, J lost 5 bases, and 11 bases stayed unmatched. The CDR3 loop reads CASSLFATGTGMNEKLFF. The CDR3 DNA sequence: TGTGCCAGCAGTTTATTCGCCACCGGGACAGGGATGAATGAAAAACTGTTTTTT.